The clone carrying this TCR beta chain occurred many times. This sample was included in a study of neurological immune-mediated disorders. A single record per CDR3 protein comes from TCRdb applying MiXCR to the 5' RACE reads. The sample comprises 55,000 to 65,000 distinct CDR3 sequences, approximately 12% of which are singletons, and about 6.6% rests with the top ten. Time point in this sample: longitudinal time-point 1 (baseline). CDR1 is SGHRS and CDR2 is YFSETQ in the germline V gene. CDR3 length: 14 residues. Trimming removed 4 bases at V and 3 bases at J, with 14 bases between. The gene calls are TRBV5-1 and TRBJ2-7; D remains unclear. The sample comprised PBMCs. This TCR derives from a male donor with HTLV-1-associated myelopathy (HAM/TSP). CDR3 region: CASSPGSGGYEQYF. Written as DNA, the CDR3 is TGCGCCAGCAGCCCCGGGTCAGGCGGCTACGAGCAGTACTTC.